A single sample gave rise to the 31 T cell receptor beta chains below, sequenced in a study of T-cell reconstitution after alpha-beta-depleted transplantation in children. Library preparation (for TCRbeta) was performed with unique molecular identifiers. TCRdb re-called the PCR reads through MiXCR, storing one row per CDR3 protein. The table includes fewer than 700,000 distinct CDR3 sequences, under 15% detected once. The specimen comprised PBMCs, mostly from graft donor cells, sampled 360 days after TCRalphabeta/CD19-depleted stem cell transplant. The receptors were gathered from a male patient between 5 and 17 years old who had a stem cell transplant for acute myeloid leukemia, so the T cells may come from the graft donor.

The rearrangement joins TRBV29-1 to TRBJ2-1, with a tentative D call TRBD2 (6 bases). The V end was cut by 6 bases, the J end by 5 bases, with 17 bases between. The CDR3 loop spans 14 amino acids. Per the germline V gene, CDR1 is SQVTM and CDR2 is ANQGSEA. The CDR3 region is CSVIGSAIHNEQFF. CDR3 nucleotides: TGCAGCGTGATCGGGAGCGCCATCCACAATGAGCAGTTCTTC.

The chain recombines TRBV7-2 with TRBJ1-5; D perhaps matches TRBD1 (6 bases). The CDR3 length is 16 residues. Germline V gives CDR1 SGHTA, CDR2 FQGNSA. V shed 3 bases and J shed 1 base, with 13 bases lying between them. This CDR3 reads CASSFTGATSNQPQHF. The DNA of the CDR3 is TGTGCCAGCAGCTTCACGGGGGCAACGAGCAATCAGCCCCAGCATTTT.

V usage is TRBV7-9 and J usage is TRBJ2-7, with unresolved D. Germline CDR1 reads SEHNR; CDR2 reads FQNEAQ (reference sequence). This CDR3 comprises 13 residues. V shed 6 bases and J shed 0 bases, with 9 bases lying between them. The CDR3 reads CASRNSYSYEQYF. The CDR3 DNA follows: TGTGCCAGCAGGAACAGTTACTCCTACGAGCAGTACTTC.

The chain combines TRBV3-1 with TRBJ2-1; the match to TRBD2 covers 7 bases. The CDR3 has 16 amino acids. Germline V gene sequence: CDR1 LGHDT, CDR2 YNNKEL (reference sequence). V dropped 1 base and J dropped 2; count of bases not matched to a gene: 5. In DNA, the CDR3 is TGTGCCAGCAGCCAAGTTCGTCTAGCGGCCTACAATGAGCAGTTCTTC. Its translation: CASSQVRLAAYNEQFF.

This clonotype was seen a handful of times. The chain is built from TRBV7-9 and TRBJ2-7; 8 nucleotides match TRBD1. Germline V gives CDR1 SEHNR, CDR2 FQNEAQ (reference sequence). V was clipped by 8 bases and J by 3 bases; unmatched bases: 6. The CDR3 covers 13 residues. CDR3 in DNA: TGTGCCAGCCCCGACAGGGGCAACTACGAGCAGTACTTC. Translated, it gives CASPDRGNYEQYF.

This clonotype turned up a few times. CDR3 in DNA: TGTGCCAGCAGCTTTGGACTAGCGGGAGGGCCGGGTTACGAGCAGTACTTC. Residues: CASSFGLAGGPGYEQYF. J is TRBJ2-7 and V is TRBV7-8; TRBD2 agrees at 15 bases. The CDR3 sequence is 17 residues long. Germline values: CDR1 SGHVS, CDR2 FQNEAQ. The junction had 7 bases not matched to a gene; V was cut back by 3 bases and J by 4 bases.

This clonotype was picked up many times. The rearrangement links TRBV2 to TRBJ2-4; no definite D call. The CDR3 extends over 11 amino acids. V lost 8 bases and J 5 bases, leaving 7 bases between the germline ends. Germline lookup yields CDR1 SNHLY and CDR2 FYNNEI. The CDR3 protein is CASGIQNIQYF. DNA of the CDR3: TGTGCCAGCGGGATTCAAAACATTCAGTACTTC.

This clonotype appeared a few times. J is TRBJ2-7 and V is TRBV29-1; 10 bases line up with TRBD1. Trimming cost V 2 bases and J 6 bases; bases outside gene matches: 16. Germline-derived CDR1 and CDR2 are SQVTM and ANQGSEA. The CDR3 extends over 17 amino acids. The CDR3 here is CSVELYSPTGGPGEQYF. The DNA of the CDR3 is TGCAGCGTTGAACTTTATTCGCCGACAGGGGGCCCTGGCGAGCAGTACTTC.

The chain joins TRBV4-2 to TRBJ2-5, with D hard to call. The V gene's germline CDR1 is LGHNA and CDR2 YNFKEQ. With 8 bases removed from V and 2 bases from J, the gap between germline ends came to 9 bases. This CDR3 comprises 12 residues. The CDR3 loop is CASGRRQETQYF. The CDR3 coding sequence is TGTGCCAGCGGACGTAGGCAAGAGACCCAGTACTTC.

This clonotype was found many times. This chain connects TRBV28 to TRBJ2-7, with D tentatively TRBD2 (9 bases). Germline V CDR1 and CDR2: MDHEN, SYDVKM. V was clipped by 7 bases and J by 4 bases, with 23 bases between them. This CDR3 contains 16 residues. The CDR3 nucleotides are TGTGCCAGCATCAGGGGGCACGGAGCGGGAGGTTACGAGCAGTACTTC. It specifies CASIRGHGAGGYEQYF.

This clonotype was found many times. The gene calls are TRBV28 and TRBJ2-6, with 7 nucleotides matching TRBD2. The CDR3 has 17 residues. Germline V CDR1 and CDR2: MDHEN, SYDVKM. J gave up 0 bases and V 2 bases, and 4 bases lay outside the gene matches. CDR3 protein: CASSLAGVASGANVLTF. The CDR3 DNA reads TGTGCCAGCAGTTTAGCGGGAGTAGCCTCTGGGGCCAACGTCCTGACTTTC.

This chain joins TRBV2 and TRBJ2-7; D is undetermined. The V end lost 3 bases, the J end lost 0 bases, and 6 bases lay between the germline ends. Germline assignment: CDR1 SNHLY and CDR2 FYNNEI. CDR3 length equals 13 residues. The CDR3 is CASSEVHSYEQYF. The CDR3, as DNA: TGTGCCAGCAGTGAGGTCCACTCCTACGAGCAGTACTTC.

This clonotype was seen only a few times. The CDR3 DNA sequence: TGTGCCAGCAGCACCCAGACAGGGGAGAATGGAGGCTACACCTTC. Its translation: CASSTQTGENGGYTF. The rearrangement joins TRBV7-8 to TRBJ1-2, with 8 bases that match TRBD1. This CDR3 comprises 15 residues. Germline CDR1 SGHVS, CDR2 FQNEAQ. With 5 bases clipped from V and 8 bases from J, the junction kept 13 bases outside the gene matches.

The rearrangement joins TRBV19 to TRBJ2-4; no definite D call. Germline CDR1 reads LNHDA; CDR2 reads SQIVND (reference sequence). The ends were cut back, 5 bases at V and 0 bases at J, with 11 bases in the middle. This CDR3 comprises 15 residues. CDR3 in amino acids: CASSYERLAKNIQYF. The DNA for the CDR3 is TGTGCCAGTAGTTATGAGAGGTTAGCCAAAAACATTCAGTACTTC.

CDR3 sequence: CATSDPSGRAYNEQFF. DNA for the CDR3: TGTGCCACCAGTGATCCTAGCGGGAGGGCCTACAATGAGCAGTTCTTC. J is TRBJ2-1 and V is TRBV24-1; 12 nucleotides agree with TRBD2. The CDR3 is 16 amino acids. CDR1 is KGHDR, CDR2 SFDVKD, per germline. The trim removed 3 bases at V and 2 bases at J, leaving 1 base unmatched.

This chain joins TRBV28 and TRBJ2-1; 11 bases match TRBD2. CDR1 MDHEN and CDR2 SYDVKM come from the germline V gene. The trim removed 6 bases at V and 7 bases at J, leaving 8 bases unmatched. CDR3 size: 15 residues. Here the CDR3 DNA reads TGTGCCAGCAGGGTTACTAGCGGGAGTAGGAATGAGCAGTTCTTC. Its protein product is CASRVTSGSRNEQFF.

J is TRBJ2-1 and V is TRBV7-9; 10 bases fit TRBD2. CDR1 SEHNR and CDR2 FQNEAQ come from the germline V gene (reference sequence). V was pared by 5 bases and J by 4 bases, with 5 bases of the junction left unmatched. The CDR3 length is 15 residues. CDR3: CASSEGLALYNEQFF. CDR3 DNA sequence: TGTGCCAGCAGCGAGGGACTAGCGCTTTACAATGAGCAGTTCTTC.

The J gene is TRBJ2-1, the V gene TRBV6-5; a weak D match, TRBD2 (6 bases). The CDR3 spans 17 residues. Germline V lookup: CDR1 MNHEY, CDR2 SVGAGI. The V end lost 2 bases, the J end lost 4 bases, and 18 bases lay between the germline ends. The DNA for the CDR3 is TGTGCCAGCAGTTACGCCGAGGGACTCGGCGATTACAATGAGCAGTTCTTC. Protein: CASSYAEGLGDYNEQFF.

At least ten counts were recorded for this clonotype. The rearrangement links TRBV13 to TRBJ2-1; a possible D gene is TRBD1 (6 bases). With 5 bases removed from V and 8 bases from J, the gap between germline ends came to 16 bases. Germline CDR1 and CDR2: PRHDT and FYEKMQ (reference sequence). CDR3 length equals 14 residues. This chain's CDR3 is CASSRGGGLDEQFF. CDR3 sequence (DNA): TGTGCCAGCAGCCGTGGGGGCGGCCTCGATGAGCAGTTCTTC. Full variable domain (missing parts from reference TRBV13 and TRBJ2-1): AAGVIQSPRHLIKEKRETATLKCYPIPRHDTVYWYQQGPGQDPQFLISFYEKMQSDKGSIPDRFSAQQFSDYHSELNMSSLELGDSALYFCASSRGGGLDEQFFGPGTRLTVL.

In the case of this clonotype: At one of its ends the junction is not consistent with the germline gene, which may arise from a read error. The CDR3 loop is CVSSAGGTDTQYF. In DNA, the CDR3 is TGTGTCAGCAGTGCGGGGGGAACAGATACGCAGTATTTT. The chain combines TRBV2 with TRBJ2-3; TRBD2 agrees at 8 bases. Germline CDR1 SNHLY, CDR2 FYNNEI. This CDR3 comprises 13 residues.

The chain recombines TRBV6-5 with TRBJ2-3; no firm D call. The CDR3 spans 16 residues. V lost 0 bases to trimming and J lost 4 bases, with 14 bases between them. CDR1 MNHEY and CDR2 SVGAGI come from the germline V gene. CDR3 DNA sequence: TGTGCCAGCAGTTACTCGAGAGTTCCGGGCGCAGATACGCAGTATTTT. Amino acids: CASSYSRVPGADTQYF.

This clonotype was counted only a few times. This rearrangement joins TRBV20-1 to TRBJ2-3, with D possibly TRBD1 on 6 matching bases. V was shortened by 4 bases and J by 4 bases, with 9 bases between the two germline ends. This CDR3 contains 12 residues. The germline V gene has CDR1 DFQATT and CDR2 SNEGSKA (reference sequence). CDR3 sequence (DNA): TGCAGTGCTAACAGGGTGGCAGATACGCAGTATTTT. It specifies CSANRVADTQYF.

This clonotype has at least ten counts. The chain links TRBV4-3 to TRBJ2-5, with a possible D match to TRBD1 (5 bases). CDR1 is LGHNA and CDR2 is YSLEER in the germline V gene. The CDR3 has 14 amino acids. Trimming left V 4 bases short and J 2 bases short, with 11 bases between. CDR3 DNA sequence: TGCGCCAGCAGCCCAGGGCTGGCACAAGAGACCCAGTACTTC. This codes for CASSPGLAQETQYF.

This chain links TRBV27 with TRBJ1-6, with a possible D match to TRBD1 (6 bases). Germline V CDR1 and CDR2: MNHEY, SMNVEV (reference sequence). V lost 10 bases to trimming and J lost 3 bases, with 13 bases between them. This CDR3 spans 14 amino acids. CDR3: CATRQVIYNSPLHF. CDR3 coding DNA: TGTGCCACAAGACAGGTCATCTATAATTCACCCCTCCACTTT.

The chain carries TRBV30 and TRBJ2-2, with D possibly matching TRBD2 (6 bases). Deletions cut 5 bases from V and 4 bases from J, with 20 bases between. Germline V lookup: CDR1 GTSNPN, CDR2 SVGIG (reference sequence). There are 16 residues in the CDR3. The CDR3 loop reads CAWGGIEGPSTGELFF. The DNA for the CDR3 is TGTGCCTGGGGAGGGATCGAGGGCCCGAGCACCGGGGAGCTGTTTTTT.

There are a few counts of this clonotype. This chain links TRBV28 with TRBJ1-1; 10 positions match TRBD1. Trimming cost V 1 base and J 3 bases; bases outside gene matches: 14. The germline V gene encodes CDR1 MDHEN and CDR2 SYDVKM. The CDR3 contains 19 residues. The CDR3 here is CASSLYIGGGQGTDTEAFF. CDR3 DNA sequence: TGTGCCAGCAGTTTATACATTGGGGGGGGACAGGGGACGGACACTGAAGCTTTCTTT.

This clonotype occurred a few times. The chain joins TRBV7-9 to TRBJ2-7; D unresolved. The CDR3 runs 11 residues. The germline V gene encodes CDR1 SEHNR and CDR2 FQNEAQ (reference sequence). The ends were cut back, 4 bases at V and 7 bases at J, with 8 bases in the middle. This CDR3 is CASSYGWEQYF. CDR3 in DNA: TGTGCCAGCAGCTATGGTTGGGAGCAGTACTTC.

V and J are TRBV19 and TRBJ2-7; 7 positions match TRBD2. V lost 3 bases and J lost 3; bases outside the gene matches: 8. From germline, CDR1 is LNHDA and CDR2 SQIVND (reference sequence). This CDR3 has 15 residues. The CDR3 DNA sequence: TGTGCCAGTAGTATGGGTCGGGGGGAGAGCTACGAGCAGTACTTC. Its protein is CASSMGRGESYEQYF. Full variable domain (missing parts from reference TRBV19 and TRBJ2-7): DGGITQSPKYLFRKEGQNVTLSCEQNLNHDAMYWYRQDPGQGLRLIYYSQIVNDFQKGDIAEGYSVSREKKESFPLTVTSAQKNPTAFYLCASSMGRGESYEQYFGPGTRLTVT.

This clonotype was detected many times. V is TRBV6-1 and J is TRBJ2-3; 10 bases align to TRBD2. Per the germline V gene, CDR1 is MNHNS and CDR2 is SASEGT. V was pared by 7 bases and J by 9 bases, with 25 bases of the junction left unmatched. This CDR3 region has 19 residues. The DNA for the CDR3 is TGTGCCAGCAACCGCGGGGCCGCTAGCGGGAGAAAAATGAACACCACGCAGTATTTT. Its protein is CASNRGAASGRKMNTTQYF.

The gene calls are TRBV4-3 and TRBJ2-7, with D perhaps matching TRBD2 (6 bases). The CDR3 consists of 14 residues. V lost 1 base and J lost 2, with 9 bases in between. Germline lookup yields CDR1 LGHNA and CDR2 YSLEER. CDR3 sequence (DNA): TGCGCCAGCAGCCAAGGGGTAGCGGCCTACGAGCAGTACTTC. This sequence encodes CASSQGVAAYEQYF.

This clonotype was seen ten or more times. The rearrangement joins TRBV5-1 to TRBJ2-5; no clear D gene. The CDR3 is 12 residues long. With 2 bases removed from V and 5 bases from J, the gap between germline ends came to 7 bases. The germline V gene has CDR1 SGHRS and CDR2 YFSETQ. CDR3 sequence reads: CASSFLMETQYF. The CDR3, as DNA: TGCGCCAGCAGCTTCCTCATGGAGACCCAGTACTTC.